What follows are 8 T cell receptor beta chains derived from one specimen sequenced in a study of regulatory T cells in long-lasting Graves disease. Time point noted: newly diagnosed GD, antithyroid drugs for less than 3 months. Preparation of the TCR library used RNA extracted from PBMCs. Building of the TCR beta libraries involved iRepertoire HTBI primers and Arm-PCR of CDR3 regions. TCRdb used MiXCR to reprocess the multiplex PCR reads, holding one entry per CDR3 protein. This table has more than 400,000 distinct CDR3 sequences, about a sixth appearing once. These same records also appear under a second study, on T cells in Graves' hyperthyroidism and ophthalmopathy.

The source material was peripheral blood mononuclear cells (PBMCs), sampled at new diagnosis, from a patient treated with antithyroid drugs. The receptors were gathered from a man in his forties with Graves disease.

Concerning this clonotype itself: Only one base separates this from a far larger clonotype, so it likely reflects a read error. V and J are TRBV11-3 and TRBJ1-1; no clear D. The CDR3 loop spans 12 amino acids. From germline, CDR1 is SGHNT and CDR2 YENEEA. The chain's CDR3 is CASSLDRTESFF. For the CDR3, the DNA is TGTGCCAGCAGCCTCGATCGCACTGAATCTTTCTTT.

In its sample, this clonotype was seen many times. The V and J genes are TRBV7-9 and TRBJ1-1; no clear D gene. CDR1 SEHNR and CDR2 FQNEAQ come from the germline V gene (reference sequence). Trimming took off 1 base at V and 7 bases at J, with 10 bases between the two ends. There are 13 residues in the CDR3. The CDR3 DNA sequence: TGTGCCAGCAGCTTAGGGCCAGCTAGTGAAGCTTTCTTT. Encoded protein: CASSLGPASEAFF.

V is TRBV7-2 and J is TRBJ2-6; 7 bases agree with TRBD1. The CDR3 length is 18 residues. The trim removed 5 bases at V and 0 bases at J, leaving 10 bases unmatched. Per germline, CDR1 SGHTA and CDR2 FQGNSA. The CDR3 nucleotides are TGTGCCAGCAGCAAACAGGGGTTTAGAGGCTCTGGGGCCAACGTCCTGACTTTC. Translating gives CASSKQGFRGSGANVLTF.

The chain couples TRBV7-9 to TRBJ2-7; 9 nucleotides match TRBD2. Unmatched junction bases numbered 8, after V lost 4 bases and J lost 4 bases. Germline V lookup: CDR1 SEHNR, CDR2 FQNEAQ (reference sequence). The CDR3 loop spans 15 amino acids. Written as DNA, the CDR3 is TGTGCCAGCAGCTCGACTAGCGGAATTGGTTACGAGCAGTACTTC. Residues: CASSSTSGIGYEQYF. The variable domain in full, completed from reference TRBV7-9 and TRBJ2-7, reads DTGVSQNPRHKITKRGQNVTFRCDPISEHNRLYWYRQTLGQGPEFLTYFQNEAQLEKSRLLSDRFSAERPKGSFSTLEIQRTEQGDSAMYLCASSSTSGIGYEQYFGPGTRLTVT.

This clonotype showed up many times. The chain couples TRBV3-1 to TRBJ1-2; D perhaps matches TRBD1 (6 bases). The CDR3 contains 15 residues. Germline CDR1 is LGHDT and CDR2 is YNNKEL (reference sequence). V lost 1 base, J lost 6 bases, and 15 bases lay in between. The CDR3 reads CASSQVQGGFDGYTF. CDR3 sequence (DNA): TGTGCCAGCAGCCAAGTACAGGGCGGATTCGATGGCTACACCTTC.

Many counts were recorded for this clonotype. The rearrangement links TRBV12-3 or TRBV12-4 to TRBJ2-7; maybe TRBD1 (6 bases). V was cut by 6 bases and J by 4 bases, with 13 bases left in between. This CDR3 comprises 13 residues. The CDR3 DNA follows: TGTGCCAGCAGGCCACAGGGTACTTACGAGCAGTACTTC. It translates to CASRPQGTYEQYF.

This chain uses TRBV12-3 or TRBV12-4 with TRBJ1-2, with 7 bases identical to TRBD1. The CDR3 spans 14 residues. V lost 4 bases to trimming and J lost 4 bases; unmatched junction nucleotides: 6. The CDR3 reads CASSSQGPAYGYTF. In nucleotides, the CDR3 is TGTGCCAGCAGTTCACAGGGGCCGGCCTATGGCTACACCTTC.

This clonotype has a count of ten or more. The V gene is TRBV2, the J gene TRBJ2-2; D unresolved. The CDR3 consists of 15 residues. Trimming stripped 2 bases from V and 7 bases from J, with 14 bases between. Germline values: CDR1 SNHLY, CDR2 FYNNEI. CDR3 sequence: CASSEQGISHGELFF. As DNA, the CDR3 is TGTGCCAGCAGTGAACAAGGGATCAGTCACGGGGAGCTGTTTTTT.